This T cell receptor beta chain originates from a study of T cell responses to AZD1222 COVID-19 vaccine. Study-wide points: The breadth and depth of Spike-specific TCRs increased once two AZD1222 doses had been given. Baseline serology detected seropositivity in only five to seven AZD1222 recipients. Nearly half of spike-specific TCRs reportedly target unmutated variant regions.

Clones were sequenced by immunoSEQ multiplex PCR, and TCRdb holds only the in-frame ones, with some missing. Among roughly 150,000 clones listed, more than 85% were seen once. Regarding this clone: Its antigen is not known.

Trimming cost V 8 bases and J 0 bases, with 11 bases left between them. The CDR3 contains 14 residues. Germline loops: CDR1 LGHDT, CDR2 YNNKEL (reference sequence). The chain recombines TRBV3-1 (or the pseudogene TRBV3-2) with TRBJ2-1; D gene ambiguous. The sequencing here drew on peripheral blood, taken 28 days after the second AZD1222 dose. The clonotype was recovered from an adult who received the AZD1222 COVID-19 vaccine. CDR3 sequence: CASQGRSSYNEQFF. CDR3 nucleotide sequence: TGTGCCAGCCAAGGGCGGTCCTCCTACAATGAGCAGTTCTTC.